This T cell receptor beta chain originates from a study of CD8+CD57+ T cells in acquired aplastic anemia. The study profiled TCR beta VDJ and CDR3 using genomic DNA as template. Each CDR3 protein is one row after TCRdb ran MiXCR on the reads. This sample carries about 160,000 distinct CDR3 sequences, approximately 44% of them seen once, and the ten largest clones take around 0.96%. Study-level points and caveats: There were over 25 CD8+ CDR3 sequences that occurred in both patients and controls. Statistical testing detected no significant gap in CD8+ Simpson's diversity between patients and controls.

This clonotype came up many times. Its specificity is unknown. The CDR3 has 14 amino acids. J was trimmed by 6 bases and V by 5 bases; bases with no gene match: 7. CDR1 is SGHVS, CDR2 FNYEAQ, per germline. This TCR derives from a human donor in good health. The sample comprised sorted CD4+, CD8+, or CD8+CD57+ T cells (not recorded which) from PBMCs. The chain couples TRBV7-6 to TRBJ2-3; 8 bases agree with TRBD2. The CDR3 region has the DNA TGTGCCAGCAGCGCGGGACTAGTAGGTGATACGCAGTATTTT. Its translation: CASSAGLVGDTQYF.